This T cell receptor beta chain was obtained from a study of shared clonotypes between healthy human individuals. Broader study findings: It was the non-shared clonotypes that had lower generation probabilities than clonotypes shared by all four donors. It was anticipated that sequencing depth would influence how many clonotypes donors shared.

Germline values: CDR1 LNHNV, CDR2 YYDKDF (reference sequence). Trimming took 5 bases from V and 5 from J, leaving 12 bases between them. The CDR3 has 13 residues. A remark on this clone: The antigen is not known.

Per the original methods: Filtering was not the same, since immunoSEQ gave junction-only sequences without quality scores. The method was immunoSEQ multiplex PCR; TCRdb's version includes in-frame clones alone and lacks a portion of them. Clone size and the V and J calls come from that table; the DNA yielded D and trimming. The sample contains under 2.5 million clones, around 92% of which appear only once. The chain uses TRBV15 and TRBJ1-2; perhaps TRBD1 as D (5 bases). The TCR originated in a man in his late teens or twenties in good health. Some clones in this sample may be carry-over from other donors' samples. The sequencing input was naive CD4+ T cells from PBMCs. Subset given: CD45RA+ positively selected. Written as DNA, the CDR3 is TGTGCCACCAGCGCGATAGGGGCTTATGGCTACACCTTC. Amino acids: CATSAIGAYGYTF.